The 9 T cell receptor beta chains below come from one sample, sequenced in a study of CD8+CD57+ T cells in acquired aplastic anemia. An expansion of CD8+CD57+ cells by flow cytometry had been shown in patients chosen for sequencing. Both TCR beta VDJ combination and CDR3 sequence profiling were carried out. Genomic DNA was the template for this profiling. TCRdb used MiXCR to reprocess the reads, holding one entry per CDR3 protein. The data hold 450,000 to 600,000 distinct CDR3 sequences, with around 33% observed a single time. Sequencing input: sorted CD4+, CD8+, or CD8+CD57+ T cells (not recorded which) from PBMCs. These receptors were collected from a human donor with aplastic anemia.

This chain joins TRBV9 and TRBJ1-6; D gene unclear. The CDR3 covers 15 residues. Germline CDR1 SGDLS, CDR2 YYNGEE. V lost 5 bases, J lost 5 bases, and 14 bases lay in between. CDR3 residues: CASRDDGGNNSPLHF. CDR3 DNA sequence: TGTGCCAGCAGAGATGACGGAGGGAATAATTCACCCCTCCACTTT.

The rearrangement links TRBV27 to TRBJ2-5, with D possibly being TRBD2 (5 bases). V dropped 7 bases and J dropped 6 bases, with 12 bases sitting between them. This CDR3 spans 12 amino acids. CDR1 and CDR2 from the germline V gene are MNHEY and SMNVEV (reference sequence). The CDR3 is CASTSPGKTQYF. The CDR3 DNA follows: TGTGCCAGCACCTCTCCGGGGAAGACCCAGTACTTC.

This rearrangement joins TRBV25-1 to TRBJ1-5; 11 bases are shared with TRBD1. The CDR3 is 14 amino acids. With V trimmed by 8 bases and J by 7 bases, 7 bases remained unmatched. Germline CDR1 is MGHDK and CDR2 is SYGVNS. CDR3 DNA: TGTGCCAGCTTAACCGGACAGGGGGCCCAGCCCCAGCATTTT. Translating gives CASLTGQGAQPQHF.

For this clonotype: Being one base from a much bigger clone, this may be a read error. This chain joins TRBV19 and TRBJ1-1; TRBD1 might be the D (6 bases). The CDR3 contains 17 residues. The germline V gene encodes CDR1 LNHDA and CDR2 SQIVND (reference sequence). Between the trimmed V and J ends, which lost 4 bases and 1 base, there was a span of 19 bases. Written as DNA, the CDR3 is TGTGCCAGTAGTACCCTACAGGGAGTGGGGGGGAACACTGAAGCTTTCTTT. Its translation: CASSTLQGVGGNTEAFF.

The sample holds one count of this clonotype. The rearrangement joins TRBV24-1 to TRBJ2-7; 7 bases line up with TRBD1. The CDR3 sequence is 14 residues long. J lost 2 bases, V lost 4 bases, and 4 bases had no gene match. Per the germline V gene, CDR1 is KGHDR and CDR2 is SFDVKD. The CDR3 loop is CATSETGTAYEQYF. The CDR3 DNA reads TGTGCCACCAGTGAGACCGGGACAGCCTACGAGCAGTACTTC.

This clonotype was seen a handful of times. Germline is not matched at one junction end, which may reflect a read error. In DNA form, the CDR3 reads TGTGCCAGTAGTAGGGGGATCCAAGAGGCCCAGTACTTC. Translated, it gives CASSRGIQEAQYF. The chain combines TRBV19 with TRBJ2-5, with D perhaps being TRBD1 or TRBD2 (5 bases each). Germline assignment: CDR1 LNHDA and CDR2 SQIVND (reference sequence). There are 13 residues in the CDR3.

The chain uses TRBV5-1 and TRBJ2-7; D ambiguous. The CDR3 is made up of 14 amino acids. Germline CDR1 is SGHRS and CDR2 is YFSETQ. Deletions cut 1 base from V and 4 bases from J, with 12 bases between. CDR3 sequence (DNA): TGCGCCAGCAGCTTGAGACCGTTAGGGTACGAGCAGTACTTC. Its protein is CASSLRPLGYEQYF. Full variable domain (outside the CDR3, taken from reference TRBV5-1 and TRBJ2-7): KAGVTQTPRYLIKTRGQQVTLSCSPISGHRSVSWYQQTPGQGLQFLFEYFSETQRNKGNFPGRFSGRQFSNSRSEMNVSTLELGDSALYLCASSLRPLGYEQYFGPGTRLTVT.

Ten or more counts support this clonotype. The chain employs TRBV2 and TRBJ1-1; D call uncertain. The CDR3 is 14 amino acids. CDR1 is SNHLY, CDR2 FYNNEI, per germline. V gave up 4 bases and J gave up 4 bases, with 13 bases separating them. CDR3 protein: CASSGDGRVTEAFF. As DNA, the CDR3 is TGTGCCAGCAGTGGGGATGGTAGGGTCACTGAAGCTTTCTTT.

The table lists this clonotype with many counts. This chain joins TRBV9 and TRBJ1-3, with D unresolved. V lost 0 bases and J 2 bases, leaving 6 bases between the germline ends. CDR1 SGDLS and CDR2 YYNGEE come from the germline V gene. CDR3 size: 14 residues. For the CDR3, the DNA is TGTGCCAGCAGCGTAGCTCTTACTGGAAACACCATATATTTT. Translation: CASSVALTGNTIYF.